This T cell receptor beta chain was obtained from a study of T cell responses to AZD1222 COVID-19 vaccine. Findings of the study overall: With dominance at 160-218 and 743-854, vaccine-associated CD4 TCRs spanned spike. Baseline seropositivity occurred in only six AZD1222 recipients.

CDR3 length: 16 residues. V trimming: 4 bases; J trimming: 6 bases; junction bases outside the gene matches: 11. Germline assignment: CDR1 SGHTA and CDR2 FQGTGA. The assay was immunoSEQ multiplex PCR, and TCRdb's table has in-frame clones only and misses some. The repertoire consists of approximately 120,000 clones, with approximately 89% occurring once and the leading ten covering about 4.6%. This clone was found many times. Its antigen is not known. J is TRBJ2-2 and V is TRBV7-3; 7 bases align to TRBD2. Material: peripheral blood, obtained 28 days after the second AZD1222 dose. This clonotype originated in an adult who received the AZD1222 COVID-19 vaccine. Here the CDR3 DNA reads TGTGCCAGCAGCTCTTCTAGCGGAGCTACTCCCGGGGAGCTGTTTTTT. Residues: CASSSSSGATPGELFF. Together with reference TRBV7-3 and TRBJ2-2, the CDR3 gives the full variable domain: GAGVSQTPSNKVTEKGKYVELRCDPISGHTALYWYRQSLGQGPEFLIYFQGTGAADDSGLPNDRFFAVRPEGSVSTLKIQRTERGDSAVYLCASSSSSGATPGELFFGEGSRLTVL.